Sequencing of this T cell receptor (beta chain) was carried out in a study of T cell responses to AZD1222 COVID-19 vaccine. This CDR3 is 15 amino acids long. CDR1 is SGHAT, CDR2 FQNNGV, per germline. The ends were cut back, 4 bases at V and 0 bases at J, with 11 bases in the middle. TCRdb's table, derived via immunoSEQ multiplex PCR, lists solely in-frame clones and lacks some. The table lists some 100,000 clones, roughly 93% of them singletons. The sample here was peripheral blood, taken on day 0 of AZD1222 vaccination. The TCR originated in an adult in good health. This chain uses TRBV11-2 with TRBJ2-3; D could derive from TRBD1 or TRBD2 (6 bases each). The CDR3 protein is CASSSPGASTDTQYF. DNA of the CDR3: TGTGCCAGCAGCTCGCCGGGGGCGAGCACAGATACGCAGTATTTT.